A selection of T cell receptor beta chains follows, all from one sample in a study of shared clonotypes between healthy human individuals. The repertoire was sequenced with immunoSEQ multiplex PCR; TCRdb's copy has only in-frame clones and lacks some. The table records roughly 490,000 clones, 70% to 85% of them present only once. The sample comprised PBMCs. Receptors were obtained from a middle-aged woman in good health. Some clones in this sample may be carry-over from other donors' samples. CDR3s include the opening cysteine and the closing phenylalanine or tryptophan. Each record gives: D gene, clone size, V gene, J gene, CDR3 DNA, CDR3 protein. D genes are given only for firm matches. Some rows have no size entry. The others give once, few or many, or a class for an expanded clone.

d_gene: .
abundance: .
v_gene: TRBV7-2
j_gene: TRBJ1-3
CDR3nt: TGTGCCAGCAGCCCATACGGGGGGTTCTCTGGAAACACCATATATTTT
CDR3aa: CASSPYGGFSGNTIYF

d_gene: .
abundance: .
v_gene: TRBV5-1
j_gene: TRBJ2-1
CDR3nt: TGCGCCAGCAGCTTGGGTCTGTTCAGGGGTTCCTACAATGAGCAGTTCTTC
CDR3aa: CASSLGLFRGSYNEQFF

d_gene: TRBD1
abundance: .
v_gene: TRBV28
j_gene: TRBJ2-1
CDR3nt: TGTGCCAGCAGTTCCCAGGGACAGGGAGACAATGAGCAGTTCTTC
CDR3aa: CASSSQGQGDNEQFF

d_gene: TRBD1
abundance: .
v_gene: TRBV28
j_gene: TRBJ2-1
CDR3nt: TGTGCCAGCCGATCAGGGGGCGTAAACGGGGAGCAGTTCTTC
CDR3aa: CASRSGGVNGEQFF

d_gene: .
abundance: .
v_gene: TRBV25-1
j_gene: TRBJ2-3
CDR3nt: TGTGCCAGCATCCCCAGGGGAGGGACAGATACGCAGTATTTT
CDR3aa: CASIPRGGTDTQYF

d_gene: .
abundance: .
v_gene: TRBV7-2
j_gene: TRBJ2-7
CDR3nt: TGTGCCAGCAAAGGGGGACGGGCTACCTACGAGCAGTACTTC
CDR3aa: CASKGGRATYEQYF

d_gene: .
abundance: .
v_gene: TRBV9
j_gene: TRBJ2-7
CDR3nt: TGTGCCAGCAGCGTAGGAGTAGCGGTGAGCTCCTACGAGCAGTACTTC
CDR3aa: CASSVGVAVSSYEQYF

d_gene: .
abundance: .
v_gene: TRBV15
j_gene: TRBJ2-1
CDR3nt: TGTGCCACCAGCAGGGGCACGGATGAGCAGTTCTTC
CDR3aa: CATSRGTDEQFF

d_gene: .
abundance: few
v_gene: TRBV7-2
j_gene: TRBJ2-7
CDR3nt: TGTGCCAGCAGCTCCCAGCGATCTGTGCAGTACTTC
CDR3aa: CASSSQRSVQYF

d_gene: TRBD1
abundance: few
v_gene: TRBV9
j_gene: TRBJ2-5
CDR3nt: TGTGCCAGCAGCAGGCCCGGGACAGACAAAGAGACCCAGTACTTC
CDR3aa: CASSRPGTDKETQYF

d_gene: TRBD1
abundance: .
v_gene: TRBV5-4
j_gene: TRBJ2-7
CDR3nt: TGTGCCAGCAGCTCGGCGGGACAGGGTTACGAGCAGTACTTC
CDR3aa: CASSSAGQGYEQYF

d_gene: TRBD2
abundance: once
v_gene: TRBV7-3
j_gene: TRBJ2-3
CDR3nt: TGTGCCAGCAGCTTAAACGGACTAGCGGCCGGAGATACGCAGTATTTT
CDR3aa: CASSLNGLAAGDTQYF

d_gene: .
abundance: .
v_gene: TRBV29-1
j_gene: TRBJ1-1
CDR3nt: TGCAGCGCCCAGGATGGGTACACTGAAGCTTTCTTT
CDR3aa: CSAQDGYTEAFF

d_gene: TRBD1
abundance: .
v_gene: TRBV2
j_gene: TRBJ1-4
CDR3nt: TGTGCCAGCAGCCTAGACAGGGGGAATGAAAAACTGTTTTTT
CDR3aa: CASSLDRGNEKLFF